The clone carrying this T cell receptor (beta chain) was seen only a few times. Its antigen is currently unknown. Either OKT3 anti-CD3 antibody or CD3/CD28 beads expanded T cells from blood mononuclear cells over 3 days. IL-2 (around 100 IU/ml) and IL-7 (about 5 ng/ml) supported the T cell cultures. These data originate in a study of beta chain bispecific antibodies for T cell cancers. Study-wide findings and caveats: In these mixed samples, most targeted TRBV reads derived from the leukemia cell line.

Germline-derived CDR1 and CDR2 are LGHDT and YNNKEL (reference sequence). With 5 bases removed from V and 0 bases from J, the gap between germline ends came to 22 bases. The CDR3 has 18 amino acids. TCRdb re-called the 5' RACE reads with MiXCR, one entry per CDR3 protein. The data show 20,000 to 25,000 distinct CDR3 sequences, with over 2% seen just once and approximately 29% held by the top ten. This receptor was identified in a human donor in good health. Some clones in this sample may be carry-over from other donors' samples. The specimen sequenced was healthy donor T cells cultured with leukemia cells. J is TRBJ1-2 and V is TRBV3-1, with D hard to call. CDR3 nucleotide sequence: TGTGCCAGCAGCGTATACAGATACGGAGAAAAAACTAACTATGGCTACACCTTC. Its protein product is CASSVYRYGEKTNYGYTF.